This TCR beta chain stems from a study of T cells in Graves' hyperthyroidism and ophthalmopathy. The CDR3 totals 13 residues. Germline V gene data show CDR1 as SNHLY and CDR2 as FYNNEI. Trimming shortened V by 7 bases and J by 8 bases, and 14 bases separated the two germline ends. Study results and limitations: Peripheral blood also featured most of the thyroid clonotypes expanded above 0.001.

Amplification targeted TCR beta CDR3 regions from RNA transcripts. The HTBI primer set served for first-round RT-PCR of the TCR CDR3. TCRdb processed the multiplex PCR reads anew with MiXCR; each CDR3 protein has one entry. The sample has hundreds of thousands of distinct CDR3 sequences, 16% seen once. This clonotype came up many times. Its specificity is unknown. The sequenced material came from blood. The gene calls are TRBV2 and TRBJ1-4; maybe TRBD1 (5 bases). The TCR was taken from a woman aged 40-49 years with Graves' ophthalmopathy. The CDR3 sequence is CASNQGSGEKLFF. CDR3 sequence (DNA): TGTGCCAGCAACCAGGGTAGCGGAGAAAAACTGTTTTTT.